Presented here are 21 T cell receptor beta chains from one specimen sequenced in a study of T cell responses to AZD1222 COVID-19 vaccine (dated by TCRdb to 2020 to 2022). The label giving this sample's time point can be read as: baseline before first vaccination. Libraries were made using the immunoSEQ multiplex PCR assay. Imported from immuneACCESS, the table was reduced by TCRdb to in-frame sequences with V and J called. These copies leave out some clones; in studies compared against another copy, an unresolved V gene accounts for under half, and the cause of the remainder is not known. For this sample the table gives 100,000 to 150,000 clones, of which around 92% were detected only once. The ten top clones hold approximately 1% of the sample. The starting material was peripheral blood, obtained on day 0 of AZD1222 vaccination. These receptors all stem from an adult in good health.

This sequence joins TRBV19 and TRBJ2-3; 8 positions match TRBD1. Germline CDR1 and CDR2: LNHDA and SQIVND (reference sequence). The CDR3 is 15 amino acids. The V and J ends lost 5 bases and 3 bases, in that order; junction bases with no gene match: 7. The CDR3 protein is CASSSGQGGTDTQYF. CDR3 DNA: TGTGCCAGTAGTTCCGGACAGGGTGGAACAGATACGCAGTATTTT.

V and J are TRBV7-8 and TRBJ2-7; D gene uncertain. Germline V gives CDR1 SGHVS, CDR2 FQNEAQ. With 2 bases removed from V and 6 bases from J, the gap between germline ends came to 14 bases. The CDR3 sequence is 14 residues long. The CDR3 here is CASSLRTFLSEQYF. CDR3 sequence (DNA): TGTGCCAGCAGCTTACGGACCTTTCTGAGCGAGCAGTACTTC. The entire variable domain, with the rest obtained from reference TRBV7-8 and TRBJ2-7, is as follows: GAGVSQSPRYKVAKRGQDVALRCDPISGHVSLFWYQQALGQGPEFLTYFQNEAQLDKSGLPSDRFFAERPEGSVSTLKIQRTQQEDSAVYLCASSLRTFLSEQYFGPGTRLTVT.

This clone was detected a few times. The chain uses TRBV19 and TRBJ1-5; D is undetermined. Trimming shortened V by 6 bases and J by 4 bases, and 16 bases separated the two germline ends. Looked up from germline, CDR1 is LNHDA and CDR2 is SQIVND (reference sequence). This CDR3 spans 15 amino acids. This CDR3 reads CASRPEHSPNQPQHF. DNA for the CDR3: TGTGCCAGTAGACCAGAGCACAGCCCGAATCAGCCCCAGCATTTT.

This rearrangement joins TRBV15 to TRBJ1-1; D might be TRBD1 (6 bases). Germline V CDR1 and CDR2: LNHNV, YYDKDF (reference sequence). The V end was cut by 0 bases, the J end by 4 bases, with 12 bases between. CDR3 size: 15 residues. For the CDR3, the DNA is TGTGCCACCAGCAGAGATCCTCCAGGGGCCACTGAAGCTTTCTTT. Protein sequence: CATSRDPPGATEAFF. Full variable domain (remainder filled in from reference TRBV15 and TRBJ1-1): DAMVIQNPRYQVTQFGKPVTLSCSQTLNHNVMYWYQQKSSQAPKLLFHYYDKDFNNEADTPDNFQSRRPNTSFCFLDIRSPGLGDTAMYLCATSRDPPGATEAFFGQGTRLTVV.

The CDR3 here is CAWRPGQGYEQYF. CDR3 nucleotide sequence: TGTGCCTGGAGACCGGGACAGGGATACGAGCAGTACTTC. The chain links TRBV30 to TRBJ2-7, with 9 bases that match TRBD1. V trimming: 3 bases; J trimming: 4 bases; junction bases outside the gene matches: 4. The germline gives CDR1 GTSNPN, CDR2 SVGIG (reference sequence). CDR3 length equals 13 residues.

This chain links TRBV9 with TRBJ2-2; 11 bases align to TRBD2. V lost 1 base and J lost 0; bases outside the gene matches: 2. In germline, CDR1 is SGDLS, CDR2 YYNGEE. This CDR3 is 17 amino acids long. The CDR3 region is CASSVQGLAANTGELFF. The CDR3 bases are TGTGCCAGCAGCGTACAGGGACTAGCGGCGAACACCGGGGAGCTGTTTTTT.

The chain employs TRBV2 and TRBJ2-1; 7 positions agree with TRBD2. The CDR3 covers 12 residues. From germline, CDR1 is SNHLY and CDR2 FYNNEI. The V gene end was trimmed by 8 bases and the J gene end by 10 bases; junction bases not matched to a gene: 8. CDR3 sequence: CASGEGLGEQFF. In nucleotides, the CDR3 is TGTGCCAGCGGGGAGGGATTGGGAGAGCAGTTCTTC.

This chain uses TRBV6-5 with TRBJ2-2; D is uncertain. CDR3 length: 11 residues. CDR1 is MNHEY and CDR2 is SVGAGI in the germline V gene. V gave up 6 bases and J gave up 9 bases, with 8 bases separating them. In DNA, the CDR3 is TGTGCCAGCAGAGGTGTCCGGGAGCTGTTTTTT. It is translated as CASRGVRELFF.

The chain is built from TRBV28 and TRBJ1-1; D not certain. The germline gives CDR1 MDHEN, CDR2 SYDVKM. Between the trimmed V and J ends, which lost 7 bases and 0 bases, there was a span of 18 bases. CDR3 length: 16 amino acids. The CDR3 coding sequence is TGTGCCAGCAACAATGTCGCGGCAGATCTGAACACTGAAGCTTTCTTT. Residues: CASNNVAADLNTEAFF.

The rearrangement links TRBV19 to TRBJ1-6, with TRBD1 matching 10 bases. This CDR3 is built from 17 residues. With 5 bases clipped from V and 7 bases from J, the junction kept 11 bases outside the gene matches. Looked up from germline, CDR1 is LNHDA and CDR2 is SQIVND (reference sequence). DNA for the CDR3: TGTGCCAGTAGTTCCCGGACAGGGGGAATCGGAAATTCACCCCTCCACTTT. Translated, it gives CASSSRTGGIGNSPLHF.

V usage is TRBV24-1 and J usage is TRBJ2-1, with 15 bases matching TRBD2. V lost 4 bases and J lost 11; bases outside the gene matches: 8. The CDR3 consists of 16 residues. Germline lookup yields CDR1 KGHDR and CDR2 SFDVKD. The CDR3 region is CATSDTRTSGRAKQFF. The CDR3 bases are TGTGCCACCAGTGACACAAGGACTAGCGGGAGGGCCAAGCAGTTCTTC.

The CDR3 bases are TGTGCCAGCAGTGTAATAGCGGGATCCACAAGGACCGGGGAGCTGTTTTTT. Translated: CASSVIAGSTRTGELFF. The rearrangement uses TRBV6-1 and TRBJ2-2; TRBD2 agrees at 8 bases. The CDR3 sequence is 17 residues long. Germline-derived CDR1 and CDR2 are MNHNS and SASEGT. The V and J ends lost 4 bases and 5 bases, in that order; junction bases with no gene match: 12.

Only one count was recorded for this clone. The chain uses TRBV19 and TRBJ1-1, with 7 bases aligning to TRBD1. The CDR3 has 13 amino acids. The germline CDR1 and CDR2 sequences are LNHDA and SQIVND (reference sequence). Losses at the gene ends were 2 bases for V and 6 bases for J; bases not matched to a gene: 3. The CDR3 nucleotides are TGTGCCAGTAGTATAAACAGGGGCGCTGAAGCTTTCTTT. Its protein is CASSINRGAEAFF. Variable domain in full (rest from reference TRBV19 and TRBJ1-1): DGGITQSPKYLFRKEGQNVTLSCEQNLNHDAMYWYRQDPGQGLRLIYYSQIVNDFQKGDIAEGYSVSREKKESFPLTVTSAQKNPTAFYLCASSINRGAEAFFGQGTRLTVV.

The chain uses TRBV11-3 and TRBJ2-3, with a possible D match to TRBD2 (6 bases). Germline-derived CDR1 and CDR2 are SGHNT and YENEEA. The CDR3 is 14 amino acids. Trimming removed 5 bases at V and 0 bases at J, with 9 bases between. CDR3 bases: TGTGCCAGCAGCCCGGGAGCTAGCACAGATACGCAGTATTTT. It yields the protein CASSPGASTDTQYF.

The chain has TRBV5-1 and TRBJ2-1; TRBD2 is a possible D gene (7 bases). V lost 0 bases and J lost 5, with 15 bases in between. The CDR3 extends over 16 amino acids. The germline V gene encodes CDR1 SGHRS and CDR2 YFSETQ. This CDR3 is CASSLVGGAGDNEQFF. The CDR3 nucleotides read TGCGCCAGCAGCTTGGTGGGGGGGGCCGGGGACAATGAGCAGTTCTTC.

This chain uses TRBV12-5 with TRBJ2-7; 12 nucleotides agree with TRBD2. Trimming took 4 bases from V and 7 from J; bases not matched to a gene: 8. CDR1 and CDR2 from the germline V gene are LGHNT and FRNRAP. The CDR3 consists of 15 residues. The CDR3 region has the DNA TGTGCTAGTGGTTCCGGGACTAGCGGGTCCGGGGAGCAGTACTTC. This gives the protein CASGSGTSGSGEQYF.

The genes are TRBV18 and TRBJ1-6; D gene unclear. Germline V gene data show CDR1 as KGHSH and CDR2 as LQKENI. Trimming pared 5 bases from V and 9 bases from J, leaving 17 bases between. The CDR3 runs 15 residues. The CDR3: CASSEFRVPSSPLHF. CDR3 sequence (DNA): TGTGCCAGCTCAGAGTTCCGGGTCCCGAGTTCACCCCTCCACTTT.

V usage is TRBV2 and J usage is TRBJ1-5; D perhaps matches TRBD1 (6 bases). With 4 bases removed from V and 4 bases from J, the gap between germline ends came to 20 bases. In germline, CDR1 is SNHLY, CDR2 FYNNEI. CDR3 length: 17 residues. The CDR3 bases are TGTGCCAGCAGTGCGCCCCTGGACAGTGGGATGAATCAGCCCCAGCATTTT. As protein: CASSAPLDSGMNQPQHF.

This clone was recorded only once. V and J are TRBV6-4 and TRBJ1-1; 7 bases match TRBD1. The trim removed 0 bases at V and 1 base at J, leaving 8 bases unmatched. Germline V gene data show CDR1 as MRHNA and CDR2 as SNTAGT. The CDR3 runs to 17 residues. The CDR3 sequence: CASSDSEGAEGNTEAFF. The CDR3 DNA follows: TGTGCCAGCAGTGACTCTGAGGGGGCGGAGGGGAACACTGAAGCTTTCTTT.

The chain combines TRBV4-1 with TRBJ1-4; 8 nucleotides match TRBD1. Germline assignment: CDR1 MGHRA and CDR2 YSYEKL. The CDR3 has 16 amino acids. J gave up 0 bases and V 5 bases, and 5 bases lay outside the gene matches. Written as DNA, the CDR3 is TGCGCCAGCAGCTACAGGGGGGGGGCAACTAATGAAAAACTGTTTTTT. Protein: CASSYRGGATNEKLFF.

The CDR3 DNA reads TGTGCCAGCAGCCAAGAGTCAGGGGGCATGAGTGAAGCTTTCTTT. Translation: CASSQESGGMSEAFF. The V and J genes are TRBV4-2 and TRBJ1-1; 8 nucleotides agree with TRBD1. The ends lost 0 bases at V and 7 bases at J; junction bases unmatched: 7. The CDR3 runs 15 residues. The germline CDR1 and CDR2 sequences are LGHNA and YNFKEQ.